The clone carrying this TCR beta chain came up many times. Its target is not known. The data were obtained in a study of T cells after yellow fever vaccination. Study-wide context: Preparing low-cell-number fractions relied on SMART-Seq v4 Ultra Low Input. General observations from the study: Weaker in magnitude, the secondary response showed a faster peak on day 5 versus 15.

Making TCR cDNA involved 5'RACE template switching, which added UMIs and a universal primer site. TCRdb re-derived calls from the 5' RACE reads in MiXCR, one entry per CDR3 protein. This sample yields about 550,000 distinct CDR3 sequences, of which under 25% are seen a single time; over 11% belongs to the top ten. Per the germline V gene, CDR1 is LGHDT and CDR2 is YNNKEL (reference sequence). CDR3 length equals 14 residues. The V and J ends lost 3 bases and 5 bases, in that order; junction bases with no gene match: 5. The sample here was PBMCs, taken 15 days after the yellow fever booster vaccination. This clonotype originated in a young man who received the YFV17D yellow fever vaccine. The V gene is TRBV3-1, the J gene TRBJ2-5; 8 positions agree with TRBD2. CDR3 sequence (DNA): TGTGCCAGCAGCCACCGGGGGGGAGAGGAGACCCAGTACTTC. Translated, it gives CASSHRGGEETQYF.